The entry below gives a single T cell receptor beta chain sequence along with its context. Antigen specificity is unknown. This specimen comes from a study of T cell responses to AZD1222 COVID-19 vaccine. Only in-frame clones appear in the TCRdb table, and some are missing; sequencing was by immunoSEQ multiplex PCR. The data contain 130,000 to 150,000 clones, approximately 86% of them singletons. Study-level points and caveats: Baseline serostatus was positive in only six or seven AZD1222 recipients.

CDR3 length: 13 amino acids. V was clipped by 2 bases and J by 2 bases, with 4 bases between them. The germline gives CDR1 SSHAT, CDR2 FNYEAQ (reference sequence). The clonotype was recovered from an adult who received the AZD1222 COVID-19 vaccine. The chain employs TRBV7-7 and TRBJ2-1, with no clear D. Sequenced here: peripheral blood, sampled 28 days after the second AZD1222 dose. CDR3 DNA: TGTGCCAGCAGCTTAAACACCTACAATGAGCAGTTCTTC. Translation: CASSLNTYNEQFF.